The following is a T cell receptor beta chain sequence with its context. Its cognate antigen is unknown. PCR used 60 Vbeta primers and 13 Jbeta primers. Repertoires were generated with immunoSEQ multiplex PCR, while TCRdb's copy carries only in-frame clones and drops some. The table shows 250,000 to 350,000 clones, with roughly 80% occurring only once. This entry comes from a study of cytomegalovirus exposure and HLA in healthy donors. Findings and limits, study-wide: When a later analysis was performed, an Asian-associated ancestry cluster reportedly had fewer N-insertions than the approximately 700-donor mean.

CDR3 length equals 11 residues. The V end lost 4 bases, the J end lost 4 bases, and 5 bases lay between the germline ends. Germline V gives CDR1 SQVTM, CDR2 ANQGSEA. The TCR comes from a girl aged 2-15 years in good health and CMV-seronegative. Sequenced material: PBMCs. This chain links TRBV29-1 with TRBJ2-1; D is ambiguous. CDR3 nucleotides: TGCAGCGTTGCAGGTTACAATGAGCAGTTCTTC. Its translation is CSVAGYNEQFF.